This passage covers 22 T cell receptor beta chains from one sample sequenced in a study of T cell changes during pregnancy in multiple sclerosis. Data came from immunoSEQ multiplex PCR; TCRdb stores just in-frame clones and leaves some out. This table holds about 77,000 clones, roughly 91% found once. Sequenced material: peripheral blood, taken after pregnancy. These receptors originate from a female donor in good health, enrolled as a control in a pregnancy study.

V gene TRBV9 combines with J gene TRBJ2-1; 13 bases fit TRBD2. Trimming took 4 bases from V and 3 from J; bases not matched to a gene: 7. The CDR3 is 17 residues long. In germline, CDR1 is SGDLS, CDR2 YYNGEE. CDR3 sequence (DNA): TGTGCCAGCAGCCCCGGACTAGCGGGGGCCTTCTACAATGAGCAGTTCTTC. Its translation is CASSPGLAGAFYNEQFF. Full variable domain (rest looked up from reference TRBV9 and TRBJ2-1): DSGVTQTPKHLITATGQRVTLRCSPRSGDLSVYWYQQSLDQGLQFLIQYYNGEERAKGNILERFSAQQFPDLHSELNLSSLELGDSALYFCASSPGLAGAFYNEQFFGPGTRLTVL.

This chain connects TRBV7-8 to TRBJ2-6; D may be TRBD1 (7 bases). Germline CDR1 and CDR2: SGHVS and FQNEAQ. Trimming removed 4 bases at V and 2 bases at J, with 18 bases between. This CDR3 has 18 residues. The CDR3 nucleotides are TGTGCCAGCAGCTCTACGTCTCCAGGGGGGCCTGGGGCCAACGTCCTGACTTTC. It encodes CASSSTSPGGPGANVLTF.

This clone was counted between two and nine times. V and J are TRBV28 and TRBJ2-7; the D gene is possibly TRBD2 (5 bases). This CDR3 region has 13 residues. CDR1 MDHEN and CDR2 SYDVKM come from the germline V gene. V lost 10 bases and J 2 bases, leaving 15 bases between the germline ends. The CDR3 nucleotides read TGTGCCACCTCCCGCGGGTCAGCCTACGAGCAGTACTTC. This sequence encodes CATSRGSAYEQYF.

The gene calls are TRBV10-3 and TRBJ2-7, with 8 positions matching TRBD1. The CDR3 spans 14 residues. The germline gives CDR1 ENHRY, CDR2 SYGVKD. J lost 2 bases, V lost 4 bases, and 4 bases had no gene match. This chain's CDR3 is CAISGDRKPYEQYF. CDR3 nucleotide sequence: TGTGCCATCAGTGGGGACAGGAAACCCTACGAGCAGTACTTC.

This clone was detected only a few times. This chain links TRBV7-2 with TRBJ2-7, with a weak D call TRBD2 (5 bases). Trimming shortened V by 3 bases and J by 2 bases, and 8 bases separated the two germline ends. Germline CDR1 reads SGHTA; CDR2 reads FQGNSA. This CDR3 has 13 amino acids. CDR3 region: CASSFAGTYEQYF. The CDR3 bases are TGTGCCAGCAGCTTCGCGGGCACCTACGAGCAGTACTTC.

The gene calls are TRBV10-3 and TRBJ1-2; no clear D. Trimming left V 4 bases short and J 1 base short, with 10 bases between. Germline V gene sequence: CDR1 ENHRY, CDR2 SYGVKD. This CDR3 is 14 amino acids long. CDR3 residues: CAISVTEDNYGYTF. In nucleotides, the CDR3 is TGTGCCATCAGTGTTACAGAAGATAACTATGGCTACACCTTC.

The rearrangement uses TRBV19 and TRBJ2-7, with D maybe TRBD2 (5 bases). The CDR3 has 13 residues. Trimming left V 5 bases short and J 1 base short, with 9 bases between. The germline V gene has CDR1 LNHDA and CDR2 SQIVND (reference sequence). This CDR3 is CASSPGGSYEQYF. The CDR3 coding sequence is TGTGCCAGTAGTCCTGGCGGGTCCTACGAGCAGTACTTC.

This chain links TRBV20-1 with TRBJ1-2; D not resolved. Trimming removed 8 bases from V and 5 bases from J, with 12 bases in between. Germline CDR1 reads DFQATT; CDR2 reads SNEGSKA (reference sequence). The CDR3 totals 11 residues. The CDR3 bases are TGCAGTCACGCCTCACAGTATGGCTACACCTTC. As protein: CSHASQYGYTF.

This clone was seen a single time. The chain uses TRBV4-2 and TRBJ2-7, with TRBD2 as a possible D gene (7 bases). The V and J ends lost 1 base and 4 bases respectively, with 20 bases between them. The germline V gene encodes CDR1 LGHNA and CDR2 YNFKEQ. The CDR3 length is 17 residues. This chain's CDR3 is CASSQVALGGAEYEQYF. The CDR3 DNA reads TGTGCCAGCAGCCAAGTTGCTTTGGGGGGGGCGGAGTACGAGCAGTACTTC.

The chain is built from TRBV10-3 and TRBJ2-1; a possible D gene is TRBD2 (6 bases). The V and J ends lost 0 bases and 10 bases respectively, with 10 bases between them. This CDR3 contains 13 residues. CDR1 is ENHRY, CDR2 SYGVKD, per germline. The CDR3 DNA reads TGTGCCATCAGTGAGTCAGGTGGGGGGGAGCAGTTCTTC. Translating gives CAISESGGGEQFF.

This clone showed up just once. V gene TRBV19 combines with J gene TRBJ2-5; TRBD2 agrees at 10 bases. V dropped 6 bases and J dropped 2; count of bases not matched to a gene: 0. CDR3 length: 13 amino acids. Germline loops: CDR1 LNHDA, CDR2 SQIVND (reference sequence). This chain's CDR3 is CASRLAGQETQYF. For the CDR3, the DNA is TGTGCCAGTAGACTAGCGGGACAAGAGACCCAGTACTTC.

The table lists this clone with a count of one. CDR3 bases: TGCAGCGTTTTGGCAGGGGGCAGGGAGACCCAGTACTTC. Its protein is CSVLAGGRETQYF. The rearrangement joins TRBV29-1 to TRBJ2-5, with 8 bases lining up with TRBD1. This CDR3 has 13 residues. In germline, CDR1 is SQVTM, CDR2 ANQGSEA. Unmatched junction bases numbered 7, after V lost 5 bases and J lost 5 bases.

The chain recombines TRBV7-6 with TRBJ2-7; TRBD1 matches at 8 bases. V shed 5 bases and J 4 bases; nucleotides not matched to a gene: 7. This CDR3 contains 14 residues. CDR1 and CDR2 from the germline V gene are SGHVS and FNYEAQ. The CDR3 loop is CASSRTGPSYEQYF. The CDR3 nucleotides read TGTGCCAGCAGCCGGACAGGGCCGAGTTACGAGCAGTACTTC.

This rearrangement joins TRBV28 to TRBJ2-2, with TRBD1 identical over 9 bases. The length of the CDR3 is 14 residues. Germline assignment: CDR1 MDHEN and CDR2 SYDVKM. V shed 6 bases, J shed 5 bases, and the junction held 4 bases outside the gene matches. DNA for the CDR3: TGTGCCAGCAGCCCGGGACAGGGAACCGGGGAGCTGTTTTTT. This codes for CASSPGQGTGELFF.

The V call is TRBV30, the J call TRBJ1-6, with unresolved D. The CDR3 totals 15 residues. V lost 3 bases to trimming and J lost 8 bases, with 17 bases between them. Germline V gene sequence: CDR1 GTSNPN, CDR2 SVGIG (reference sequence). The CDR3: CAWRVGQKLYSPLHF. In nucleotides, the CDR3 is TGTGCCTGGAGGGTGGGCCAAAAACTTTATTCACCCCTCCACTTT.

Only one count was recorded for this clone. This chain uses TRBV13 with TRBJ2-4, with D possibly TRBD1 on 5 matching bases. Trimming left V 4 bases short and J 0 bases short, with 16 bases between. Germline assignment: CDR1 PRHDT and CDR2 FYEKMQ (reference sequence). CDR3 size: 17 residues. This CDR3 reads CASSSDRGKLAKNIQYF. The CDR3 DNA is TGTGCCAGCAGCTCCGACAGAGGTAAACTAGCCAAAAACATTCAGTACTTC.

The genes are TRBV20-1 and TRBJ2-1; 8 bases match TRBD2. The V gene's germline CDR1 is DFQATT and CDR2 SNEGSKA (reference sequence). The junction had 2 bases not matched to a gene; V was cut back by 0 bases and J by 13 bases. The CDR3 length is 11 residues. CDR3 bases: TGCAGTGCTAGAGAAGGGACTAGTCAGTTCTTC. It specifies CSAREGTSQFF.

This chain joins TRBV5-6 and TRBJ2-7; D possibly corresponds to TRBD1 (6 bases). The V gene's germline CDR1 is SGHDT and CDR2 YYEEEE. This CDR3 has 13 amino acids. The ends were cut back, 4 bases at V and 3 bases at J, with 11 bases in the middle. CDR3 region: CASSPSDSYEQYF. The CDR3 bases are TGTGCCAGCAGCCCCTCGGACAGCTACGAGCAGTACTTC.

J is TRBJ2-2 and V is TRBV4-1; the D is unclear. Germline lookup yields CDR1 MGHRA and CDR2 YSYEKL. V lost 4 bases, J lost 0 bases, and 12 bases lay in between. The CDR3 spans 16 residues. CDR3 amino acids: CASSLLQSANTGELFF. CDR3 coding DNA: TGCGCCAGCAGCCTTCTCCAAAGCGCGAACACCGGGGAGCTGTTTTTT.

This chain uses TRBV6-6 with TRBJ1-4, with 9 positions matching TRBD1. Trimming at V came to 7 bases and at J to 4 bases, leaving 1 base not matched to a gene. The CDR3 spans 13 residues. In germline, CDR1 is MNHNY, CDR2 SVGAGI (reference sequence). The CDR3 region has the DNA TGTGCCAGCAAGGGACAGGGTAATGAAAAACTGTTTTTT. Its protein product is CASKGQGNEKLFF.

CDR3 DNA sequence: TGTGCCAGCAGCCAACTCGGAGGGGACACCGGGGAGCTGTTTTTT. It specifies CASSQLGGDTGELFF. The chain recombines TRBV7-8 with TRBJ2-2; D possibly corresponds to TRBD2 (6 bases). Per germline, CDR1 SGHVS and CDR2 FQNEAQ. V lost 5 bases, J lost 3 bases, and 13 bases lay in between. This CDR3 has 15 residues.

On this clone itself: This sample also contains other DNA sequences that code for the same CDR3. The V gene is TRBV29-1, the J gene TRBJ1-1; D unresolved. Per the germline V gene, CDR1 is SQVTM and CDR2 is ANQGSEA. The CDR3 contains 13 residues. The ends were cut back, 6 bases at V and 4 bases at J, with 15 bases in the middle. The CDR3 reads CSVPPHGGTEAFF. CDR3 nucleotide sequence: TGCAGCGTGCCCCCGCACGGCGGCACTGAAGCTTTCTTT.